This is a list of T cell receptor beta chains from one sample in a study of shared clonotypes between healthy human individuals. Repertoires were generated with immunoSEQ multiplex PCR, while TCRdb's copy carries only in-frame clones and drops some. The repertoire holds 1.5 million to 1.9 million clones, with 95% to 99% as singletons. The specimen sequenced was naive CD4+ T cells sorted from blood. These TCRs come from a man under 40 in good health. CDR3s include the opening cysteine and the closing phenylalanine or tryptophan. A D gene is named only where the DNA matches it firmly.

d_call,v_call,j_call,cdr3_aa
TRBD1,TRBV18,TRBJ2-5,CASSLRTGGRETQYF
-,TRBV27,TRBJ2-5,CASRTGHWETQYF
TRBD2,TRBV6-5,TRBJ2-7,CASSYEASGINEQYF
TRBD1,TRBV28,TRBJ2-7,CASRSPGTGYEQYF
-,TRBV28,TRBJ2-7,CASSLFGAGEQYF
TRBD2,TRBV7-2,TRBJ2-7,CASSQTSGGAYEQYF
-,TRBV5-6,TRBJ2-1,CASSLYPGVREQFF
TRBD1,TRBV29-1,TRBJ1-1,CSVATGGRPAEAFF
-,TRBV7-9,TRBJ2-7,CASSLAGATREQYF
-,TRBV7-8,TRBJ1-1,CASSPLRGASTEAFF
-,TRBV29-1,TRBJ2-7,CSVEESSGTEEQYF
-,TRBV29-1,TRBJ2-7,CSVSSTYEQYF
-,TRBV28,TRBJ1-5,CASSLPGFGNQPQHF
-,TRBV27,TRBJ2-5,CASSFGDTQYF
TRBD1,TRBV2,TRBJ2-4,CASSDVAGGSIVQYF
TRBD1,TRBV2,TRBJ1-1,CASSGGQGGPSAFF
-,TRBV2,TRBJ1-2,CASSADLYFAFF
-,TRBV5-4,TRBJ1-1,CASSTPGRTANTEAFF
-,TRBV10-3,TRBJ2-2,CAIRGGDRELFF
TRBD1,TRBV5-1,TRBJ2-7,CASSPKGQGSYEQYF
-,TRBV18,TRBJ2-3,CASSPAGASTDTQYF
TRBD2,TRBV4-3,TRBJ2-1,CASSPAGGQSGQFF
TRBD1,TRBV7-8,TRBJ1-2,CASSLALTGHSGYTF
-,TRBV5-4,TRBJ2-1,CASSPRDTRNEQFF
TRBD1,TRBV11-2,TRBJ2-7,CASSLVQGARNEQYF